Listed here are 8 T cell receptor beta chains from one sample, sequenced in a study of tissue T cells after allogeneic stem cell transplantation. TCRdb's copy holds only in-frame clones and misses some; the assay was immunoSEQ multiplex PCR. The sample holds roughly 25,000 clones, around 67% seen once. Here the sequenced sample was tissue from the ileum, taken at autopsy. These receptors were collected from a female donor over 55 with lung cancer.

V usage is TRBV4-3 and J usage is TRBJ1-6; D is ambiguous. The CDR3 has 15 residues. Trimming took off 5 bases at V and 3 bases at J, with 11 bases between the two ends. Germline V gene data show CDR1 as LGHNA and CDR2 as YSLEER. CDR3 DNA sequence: TGCGCCAGCAGCGGGGTAACAGACTATAATTCACCCCTCCACTTT. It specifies CASSGVTDYNSPLHF.

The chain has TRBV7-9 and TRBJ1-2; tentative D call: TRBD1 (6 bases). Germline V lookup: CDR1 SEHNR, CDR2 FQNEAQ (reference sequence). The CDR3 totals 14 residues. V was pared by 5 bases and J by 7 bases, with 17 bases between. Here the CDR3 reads CASSASDRRAGYTF. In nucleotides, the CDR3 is TGTGCCAGCAGCGCCAGCGACAGGCGGGCTGGCTACACCTTC.

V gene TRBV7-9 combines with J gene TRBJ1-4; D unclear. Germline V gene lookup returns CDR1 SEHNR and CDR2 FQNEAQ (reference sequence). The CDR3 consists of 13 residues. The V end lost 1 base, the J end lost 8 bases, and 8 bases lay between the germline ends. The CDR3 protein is CASSLGYPEKLFF. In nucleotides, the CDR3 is TGTGCCAGCAGCTTAGGTTATCCCGAAAAACTGTTTTTT.

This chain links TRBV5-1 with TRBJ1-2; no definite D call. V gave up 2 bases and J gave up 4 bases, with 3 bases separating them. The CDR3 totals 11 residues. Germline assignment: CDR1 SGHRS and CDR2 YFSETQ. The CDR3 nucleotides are TGCGCCAGCAGCTTAGCCTATGGCTACACCTTC. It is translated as CASSLAYGYTF.

In DNA, the CDR3 is TGTGCCAGCAGCCAAGATTCCTTGCCGGGACGTGCTAGCACAGATACGCAGTATTTT. Its protein is CASSQDSLPGRASTDTQYF. The V call is TRBV4-2, the J call TRBJ2-3; possibly TRBD1 or TRBD2 for D (5 bases each). This CDR3 comprises 19 residues. V gave up 0 bases and J gave up 0 bases, with 19 bases separating them. Germline CDR1 is LGHNA and CDR2 is YNFKEQ.

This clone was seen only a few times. In DNA form, the CDR3 reads TGTGCCAGCAGCTTAGGGGACAGAAACTATGGCTACACCTTC. Translated, it gives CASSLGDRNYGYTF. The rearrangement links TRBV13 to TRBJ1-2, with D tentatively TRBD1 (6 bases). Trimming pared 0 bases from V and 2 bases from J, leaving 7 bases between. CDR1 and CDR2 from the germline V gene are PRHDT and FYEKMQ (reference sequence). CDR3 length: 14 residues.

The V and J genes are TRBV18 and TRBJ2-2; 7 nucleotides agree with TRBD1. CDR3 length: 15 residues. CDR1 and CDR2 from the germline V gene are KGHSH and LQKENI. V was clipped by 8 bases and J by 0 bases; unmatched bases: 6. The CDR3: CASTGQVANTGELFF. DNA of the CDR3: TGTGCCAGCACCGGACAGGTCGCGAACACCGGGGAGCTGTTTTTT. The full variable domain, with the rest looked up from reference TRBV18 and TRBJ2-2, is NAGVMQNPRHLVRRRGQEARLRCSPMKGHSHVYWYRQLPEEGLKFMVYLQKENIIDESGMPKERFSAEFPKEGPSILRIQQVVRGDSAAYFCASTGQVANTGELFFGEGSRLTVL.

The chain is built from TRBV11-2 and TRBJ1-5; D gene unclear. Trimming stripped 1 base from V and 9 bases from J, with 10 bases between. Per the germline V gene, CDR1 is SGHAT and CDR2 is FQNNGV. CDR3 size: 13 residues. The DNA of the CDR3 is TGTGCCAGCAGCTTAGCCCTCGGGATGCCCCAGCATTTT. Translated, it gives CASSLALGMPQHF.